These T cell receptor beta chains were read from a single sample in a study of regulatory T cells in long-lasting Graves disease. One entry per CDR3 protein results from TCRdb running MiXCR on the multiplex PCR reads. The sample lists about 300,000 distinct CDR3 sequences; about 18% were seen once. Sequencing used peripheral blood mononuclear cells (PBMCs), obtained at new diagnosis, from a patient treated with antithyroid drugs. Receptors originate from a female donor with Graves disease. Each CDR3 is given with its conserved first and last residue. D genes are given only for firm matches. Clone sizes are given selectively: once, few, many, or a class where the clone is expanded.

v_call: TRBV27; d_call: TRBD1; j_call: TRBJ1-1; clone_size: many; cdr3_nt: TGTGCCAGCAGTCAAGACAGGACAGGGGGCGTGAACACTGAAGCTTTCTTT; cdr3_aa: CASSQDRTGGVNTEAFF
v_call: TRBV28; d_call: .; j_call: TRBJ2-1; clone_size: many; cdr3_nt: TGTGCCAGCACCCATCGGGGCATACCCAACAATGAGCAGTTCTTC; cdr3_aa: CASTHRGIPNNEQFF
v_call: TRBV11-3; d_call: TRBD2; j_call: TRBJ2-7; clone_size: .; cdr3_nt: TGTGCCAGCAGCTTAGATTCGGGACTAGCGGGATACGAGCAGTACTTC; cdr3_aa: CASSLDSGLAGYEQYF
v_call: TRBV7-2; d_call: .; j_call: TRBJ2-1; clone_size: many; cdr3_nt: TGTGCCAGCAGCCCCCACTCGGGCGACAATGAGCAGTTCTTC; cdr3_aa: CASSPHSGDNEQFF
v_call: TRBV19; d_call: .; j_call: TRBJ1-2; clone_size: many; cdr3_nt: TGTGCCAGTAGGCAATTGGACAGCTTCTATGGCTACACCTTC; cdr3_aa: CASRQLDSFYGYTF
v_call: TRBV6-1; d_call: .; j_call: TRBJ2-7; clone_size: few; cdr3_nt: TGTGCCAGCAGTCTTACAGGGTACGGGCAGGCTTACGAGCAGTACTTC; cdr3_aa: CASSLTGYGQAYEQYF
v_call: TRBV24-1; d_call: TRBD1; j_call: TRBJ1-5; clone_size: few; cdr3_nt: TGTGCCACCGCAGGGGGCGCGGGAATTAGCAATCAGCCCCAGCATTTT; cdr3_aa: CATAGGAGISNQPQHF
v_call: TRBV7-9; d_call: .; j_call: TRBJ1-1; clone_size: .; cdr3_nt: TGTGCCAGCAGCTTCCGGGACCAGAACACTGAAGCTTTCTTT; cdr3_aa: CASSFRDQNTEAFF
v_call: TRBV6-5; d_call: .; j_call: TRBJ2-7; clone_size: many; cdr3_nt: TGTGCCAGCAGTTACGCTGGGGCGGCCCACGAGCAGTACTTC; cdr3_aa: CASSYAGAAHEQYF
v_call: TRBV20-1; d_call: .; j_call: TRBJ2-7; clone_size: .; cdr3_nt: TGCAGTGCCAGACGGGATTCCTACGAGCAGTACTTC; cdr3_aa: CSARRDSYEQYF
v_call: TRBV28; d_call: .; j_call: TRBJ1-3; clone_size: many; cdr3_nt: TGTGCCAGCAGTCCGATACAGGGCGACTCTGGAAACACCATATATTTT; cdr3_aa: CASSPIQGDSGNTIYF
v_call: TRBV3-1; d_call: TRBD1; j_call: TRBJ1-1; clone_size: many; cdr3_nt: TGTGCCAGCAGCCAAGGTACAGGGGCGAACACTGAAGCTTTCTTT; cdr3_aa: CASSQGTGANTEAFF
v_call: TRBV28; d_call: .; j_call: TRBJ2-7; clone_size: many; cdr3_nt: TGTGCCAGCACCCCGGGACTTCAAGCCTACGAGCAGTACTTC; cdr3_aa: CASTPGLQAYEQYF
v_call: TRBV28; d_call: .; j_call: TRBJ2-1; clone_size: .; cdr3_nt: TGTGCCAGCAGTCCCCAGGCGAGCTCCTACAATGAGCAGTTCTTC; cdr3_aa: CASSPQASSYNEQFF
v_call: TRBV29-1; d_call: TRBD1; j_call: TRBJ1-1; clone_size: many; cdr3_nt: TGCAGCGGCGGGGACAGGGAAGCTTTCTTT; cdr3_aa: CSGGDREAFF
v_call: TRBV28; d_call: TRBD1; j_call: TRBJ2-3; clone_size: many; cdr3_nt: TGTGCCAGCAGTAAAGACAGGGACACAGATACGCAGTATTTT; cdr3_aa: CASSKDRDTDTQYF
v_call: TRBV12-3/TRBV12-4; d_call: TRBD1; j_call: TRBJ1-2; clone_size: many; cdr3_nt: TGTGCCAGCAGTTTGTCAGGGGGCAGAGGCTATGGCTACACCTTC; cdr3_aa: CASSLSGGRGYGYTF
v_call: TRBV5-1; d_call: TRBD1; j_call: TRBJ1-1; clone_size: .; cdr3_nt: TGCGCCAGCAGCCGCGAAGGACAGGGGGGCACTGAAGCTTTCTTT; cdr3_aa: CASSREGQGGTEAFF
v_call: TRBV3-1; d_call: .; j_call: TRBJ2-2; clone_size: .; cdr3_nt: TGTGCCAGCCGCCATGGACCCGGGGAGCTGTTTTTT; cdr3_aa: CASRHGPGELFF
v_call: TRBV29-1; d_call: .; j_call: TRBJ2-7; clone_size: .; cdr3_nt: TGCAGCGTTCGGCCCGTCGCGAACTACGAGCAGTACTTC; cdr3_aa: CSVRPVANYEQYF
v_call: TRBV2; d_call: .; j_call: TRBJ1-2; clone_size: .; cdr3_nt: TGTGCCAGCAGTGAGATGTGGGGGCAAGGCTACACCTTC; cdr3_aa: CASSEMWGQGYTF
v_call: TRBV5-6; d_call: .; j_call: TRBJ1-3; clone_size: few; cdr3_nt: TGTGCCAGCAGCTCTCCCGAAGCCGGAAACACCATATATTTT; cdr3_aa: CASSSPEAGNTIYF
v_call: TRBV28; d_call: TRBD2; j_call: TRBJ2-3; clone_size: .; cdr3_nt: TGTGCCAGCAGTTCCCCCGGGACTAGCGGGAGAGATACGCAGTATTTT; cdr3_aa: CASSSPGTSGRDTQYF
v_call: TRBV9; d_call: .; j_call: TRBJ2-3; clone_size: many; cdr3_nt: TGTGCCAGCAGCTCCCTGGCGGGCGCTAGCACAGATACGCAGTATTTT; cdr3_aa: CASSSLAGASTDTQYF
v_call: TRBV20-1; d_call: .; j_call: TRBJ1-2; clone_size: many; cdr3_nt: TGCAGTGCTAGTGTACGGTATGGCTACACCTTC; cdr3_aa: CSASVRYGYTF
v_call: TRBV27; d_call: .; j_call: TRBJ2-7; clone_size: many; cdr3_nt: TGTGCCAGCAGCATAGCGCAGGGCGAGCAGTACTTC; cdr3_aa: CASSIAQGEQYF
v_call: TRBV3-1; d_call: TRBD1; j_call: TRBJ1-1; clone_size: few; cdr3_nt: TGTGCCAGCAGCCAAGCACAGGGGGCCTCTGAAGCTTTCTTT; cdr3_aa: CASSQAQGASEAFF
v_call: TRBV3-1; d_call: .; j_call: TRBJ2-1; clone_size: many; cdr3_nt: TGTGCCAGCAGCCCCCGGACTATTAGGAATGAGCAGTTCTTC; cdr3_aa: CASSPRTIRNEQFF